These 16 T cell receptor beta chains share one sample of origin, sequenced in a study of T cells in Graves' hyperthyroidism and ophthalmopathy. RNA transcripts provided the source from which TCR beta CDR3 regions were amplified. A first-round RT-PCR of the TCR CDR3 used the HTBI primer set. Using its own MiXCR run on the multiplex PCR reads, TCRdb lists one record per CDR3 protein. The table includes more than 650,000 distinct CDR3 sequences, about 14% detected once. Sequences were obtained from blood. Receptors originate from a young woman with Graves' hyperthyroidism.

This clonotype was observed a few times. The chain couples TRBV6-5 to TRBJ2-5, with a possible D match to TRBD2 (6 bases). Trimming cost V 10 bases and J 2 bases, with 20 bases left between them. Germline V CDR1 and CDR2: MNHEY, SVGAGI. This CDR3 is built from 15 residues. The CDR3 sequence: CAIQLQAGRQETQYF. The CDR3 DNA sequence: TGTGCCATCCAGTTACAGGCGGGGCGACAAGAGACCCAGTACTTC.

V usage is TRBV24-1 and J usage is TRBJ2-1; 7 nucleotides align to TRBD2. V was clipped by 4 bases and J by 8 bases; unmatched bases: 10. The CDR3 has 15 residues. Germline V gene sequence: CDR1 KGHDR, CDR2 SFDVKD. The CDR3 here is CATSDHLAAFYEQFF. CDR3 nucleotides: TGTGCCACCAGTGACCACCTAGCGGCTTTTTATGAGCAGTTCTTC.

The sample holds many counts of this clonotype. CDR3 bases: TGCAGTGGGGGGACAGCCCGACTAGCTTTGGATACGCAGTATTTT. It codes for CSGGTARLALDTQYF. The chain uses TRBV20-1 and TRBJ2-3, with D possibly called TRBD1 or TRBD2 (7 bases each). Germline V gene sequence: CDR1 DFQATT, CDR2 SNEGSKA (reference sequence). This CDR3 comprises 15 residues. The V gene lost 7 bases and the J gene lost 6 bases, with 23 bases spanning the gap.

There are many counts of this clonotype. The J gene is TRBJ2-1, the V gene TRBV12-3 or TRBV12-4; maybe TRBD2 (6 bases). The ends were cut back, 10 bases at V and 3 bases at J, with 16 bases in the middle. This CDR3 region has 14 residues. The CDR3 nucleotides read TGTGCCATTGCGAGCGGGCCCGTCTACAATGAGCAGTTCTTC. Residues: CAIASGPVYNEQFF.

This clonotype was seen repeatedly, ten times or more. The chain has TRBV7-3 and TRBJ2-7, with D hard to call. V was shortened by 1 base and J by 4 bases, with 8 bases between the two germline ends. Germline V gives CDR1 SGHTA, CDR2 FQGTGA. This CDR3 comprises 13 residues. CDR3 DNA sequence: TGTGCCAGCAGCTTAAACCCGAGTTACGAGCAGTACTTC. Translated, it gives CASSLNPSYEQYF.

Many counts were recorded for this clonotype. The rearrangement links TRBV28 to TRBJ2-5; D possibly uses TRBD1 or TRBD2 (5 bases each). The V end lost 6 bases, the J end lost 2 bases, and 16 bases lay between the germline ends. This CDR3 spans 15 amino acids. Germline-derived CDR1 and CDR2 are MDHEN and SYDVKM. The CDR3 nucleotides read TGTGCCAGCAGCTACCCGGGACGGCAACAAGAGACCCAGTACTTC. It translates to CASSYPGRQQETQYF.

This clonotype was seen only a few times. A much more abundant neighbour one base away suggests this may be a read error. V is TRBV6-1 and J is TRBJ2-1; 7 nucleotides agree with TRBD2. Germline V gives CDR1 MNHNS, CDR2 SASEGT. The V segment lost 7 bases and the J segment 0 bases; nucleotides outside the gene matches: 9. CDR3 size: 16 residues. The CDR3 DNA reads TGTGCCAGCAACACTCAGCGGGGCAGCTCCTACAATGAGCAGTTCTTC. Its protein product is CASNTQRGSSYNEQFF.

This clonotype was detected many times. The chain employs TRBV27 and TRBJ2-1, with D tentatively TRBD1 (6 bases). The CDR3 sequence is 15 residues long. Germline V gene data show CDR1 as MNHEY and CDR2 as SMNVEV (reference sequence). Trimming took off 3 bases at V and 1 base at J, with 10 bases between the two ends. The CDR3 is CASSLMTGSYNEQFF. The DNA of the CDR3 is TGTGCCAGCAGTTTGATGACAGGTTCCTACAATGAGCAGTTCTTC.

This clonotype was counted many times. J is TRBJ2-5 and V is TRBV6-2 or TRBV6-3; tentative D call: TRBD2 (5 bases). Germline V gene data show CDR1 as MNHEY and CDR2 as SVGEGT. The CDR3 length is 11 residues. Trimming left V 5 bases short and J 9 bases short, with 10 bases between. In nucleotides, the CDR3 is TGTGCCAGCAGTCCGGGATGGGCCCAGTACTTC. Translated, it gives CASSPGWAQYF.

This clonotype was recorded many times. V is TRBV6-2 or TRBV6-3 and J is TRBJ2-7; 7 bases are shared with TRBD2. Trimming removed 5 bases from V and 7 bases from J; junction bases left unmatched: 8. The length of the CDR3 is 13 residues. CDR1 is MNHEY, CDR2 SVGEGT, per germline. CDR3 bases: TGTGCCAGCAGTCCAACGCCGGGAGGAGAGCAGTACTTC. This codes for CASSPTPGGEQYF.

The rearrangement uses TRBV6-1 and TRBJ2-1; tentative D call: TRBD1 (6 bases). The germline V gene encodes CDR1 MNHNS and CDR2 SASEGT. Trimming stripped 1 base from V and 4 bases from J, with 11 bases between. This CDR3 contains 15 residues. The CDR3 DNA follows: TGTGCCAGCAGTGAAGGGACAGAGAGATACAATGAGCAGTTCTTC. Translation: CASSEGTERYNEQFF.

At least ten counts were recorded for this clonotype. The CDR3: CSARDQGVSYNSPLHF. As DNA, the CDR3 is TGCAGTGCTAGAGATCAAGGGGTCTCCTATAATTCACCCCTCCACTTT. J is TRBJ1-6 and V is TRBV20-1, with D perhaps matching TRBD1 (5 bases). This CDR3 region has 16 residues. The germline gives CDR1 DFQATT, CDR2 SNEGSKA (reference sequence). V lost 0 bases and J lost 0, with 9 bases in between.

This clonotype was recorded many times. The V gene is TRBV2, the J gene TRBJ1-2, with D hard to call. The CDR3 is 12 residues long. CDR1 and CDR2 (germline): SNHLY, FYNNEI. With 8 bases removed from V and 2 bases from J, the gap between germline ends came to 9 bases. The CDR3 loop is CASGPLNYGYTF. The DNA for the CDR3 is TGTGCCAGCGGCCCCCTGAACTATGGCTACACCTTC.

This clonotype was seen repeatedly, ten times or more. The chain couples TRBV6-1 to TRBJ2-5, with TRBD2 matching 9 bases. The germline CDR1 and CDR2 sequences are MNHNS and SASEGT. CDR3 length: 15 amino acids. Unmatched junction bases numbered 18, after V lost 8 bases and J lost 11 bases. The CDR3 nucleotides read TGTGCCAGCGGATCCGGTTTTGCTAGCGGGACATTACAGTACTTC. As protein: CASGSGFASGTLQYF.

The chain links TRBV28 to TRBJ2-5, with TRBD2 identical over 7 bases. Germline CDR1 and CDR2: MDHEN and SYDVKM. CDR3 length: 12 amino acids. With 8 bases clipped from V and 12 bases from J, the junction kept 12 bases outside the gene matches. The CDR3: CASSQFPRGEYF. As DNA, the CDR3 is TGTGCCAGCTCCCAGTTTCCCCGGGGGGAGTACTTC.

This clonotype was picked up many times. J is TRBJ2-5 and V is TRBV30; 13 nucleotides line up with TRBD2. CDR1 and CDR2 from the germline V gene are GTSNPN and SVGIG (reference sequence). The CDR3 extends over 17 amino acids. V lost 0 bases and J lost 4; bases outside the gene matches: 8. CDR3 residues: CAWSVPGLAGVRETQYF. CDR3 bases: TGTGCCTGGAGTGTCCCCGGACTAGCGGGAGTACGAGAGACCCAGTACTTC.